These 15 T cell receptor beta chains were all obtained from the same sample, sequenced in a study of blood T cell repertoires in COVID-19. TCRdb keeps only in-frame clones here, not all; method: immunoSEQ multiplex PCR. Here the sample spans about 80,000 clones, approximately 79% being singletons. Sequencing was performed on peripheral blood. The source of these receptors is a man aged 70 or older with active or convalescent COVID-19.

The chain has TRBV3-1 (or the pseudogene TRBV3-2) and TRBJ1-1; perhaps TRBD1 as D (6 bases). Germline V gives CDR1 LGHDT, CDR2 YNNKEL (reference sequence). CDR3 length: 14 amino acids. Trimming took off 6 bases at V and 5 bases at J, with 16 bases between the two ends. CDR3 protein: CASSRGGGTTEAFF. The CDR3 DNA reads as TGTGCCAGCAGTCGAGGGGGGGGGACAACTGAAGCTTTCTTT.

The chain combines TRBV19 with TRBJ1-2, with D uncertain. Trimming stripped 6 bases from V and 5 bases from J, with 7 bases between. Germline-derived CDR1 and CDR2 are LNHDA and SQIVND (reference sequence). This CDR3 has 11 residues. CDR3 amino acids: CASSFSYGYTF. The CDR3 DNA is TGTGCCAGTAGCTTTTCGTATGGCTACACCTTC. The full variable domain, in which reference TRBV19 and TRBJ1-2 provide the parts outside the CDR3, is DGGITQSPKYLFRKEGQNVTLSCEQNLNHDAMYWYRQDPGQGLRLIYYSQIVNDFQKGDIAEGYSVSREKKESFPLTVTSAQKNPTAFYLCASSFSYGYTFGSGTRLTVV.

This rearrangement joins TRBV19 to TRBJ1-4, with D tentatively TRBD1 (6 bases). Trimming pared 3 bases from V and 5 bases from J, leaving 10 bases between. Looked up from germline, CDR1 is LNHDA and CDR2 is SQIVND (reference sequence). The CDR3 totals 14 residues. The CDR3 DNA sequence: TGTGCCAGTAGTATGGGCAGGGGAAATGAAAAACTGTTTTTT. This gives the protein CASSMGRGNEKLFF.

The rearrangement joins TRBV3-1 (or the pseudogene TRBV3-2) to TRBJ1-1, with 10 bases lining up with TRBD1. The V gene's germline CDR1 is LGHDT and CDR2 YNNKEL (reference sequence). Trimming took 2 bases from V and 8 from J; bases not matched to a gene: 5. The CDR3 length is 14 residues. The CDR3 DNA reads TGTGCCAGCAGCCAACTGGACAGGGGGGAAGAAGCTTTCTTT. Translation gives CASSQLDRGEEAFF.

V usage is TRBV4-2 and J usage is TRBJ2-3; possible D gene TRBD2, 6 bases. Per the germline V gene, CDR1 is LGHNA and CDR2 is YNFKEQ. Trimming cost V 0 bases and J 2 bases, with 9 bases left between them. This CDR3 spans 15 amino acids. This CDR3 is CASSQDRGITDTQYF. CDR3 coding DNA: TGTGCCAGCAGCCAAGATCGCGGGATCACAGATACGCAGTATTTT.

J is TRBJ2-3 and V is TRBV10-3; TRBD1 aligns across 7 bases. In germline, CDR1 is ENHRY, CDR2 SYGVKD. J lost 6 bases, V lost 3 bases, and 9 bases had no gene match. The length of the CDR3 is 15 residues. CDR3 residues: CAISDNKGARDTQYF. CDR3 in DNA: TGTGCCATCAGTGATAATAAGGGGGCGAGGGATACGCAGTATTTT.

This clone was seen only a few times. The chain recombines TRBV3-1 (or the pseudogene TRBV3-2) with TRBJ1-6; D not resolved. The CDR3 consists of 15 residues. Trimming cost V 0 bases and J 7 bases, with 10 bases left between them. The germline V gene has CDR1 LGHDT and CDR2 YNNKEL (reference sequence). CDR3 sequence: CASSQDSLGNSPLHF. The CDR3, as DNA: TGTGCCAGCAGCCAAGATAGCCTCGGGAATTCACCCCTCCACTTT.

This chain joins TRBV10-3 and TRBJ2-1; TRBD2 matches 11 bases. The V gene end was trimmed by 11 bases and the J gene end by 0 bases; junction bases not matched to a gene: 6. CDR3 length: 15 residues. Per the germline V gene, CDR1 is ENHRY and CDR2 is SYGVKD. The CDR3 DNA is TGTGCCTCTCGACTAGCGGGGAGCTCCTACAATGAGCAGTTCTTC. Protein: CASRLAGSSYNEQFF.

The genes are TRBV7-9 and TRBJ1-1, with TRBD1 as a possible D gene (5 bases). The V end lost 1 base, the J end lost 1 base, and 10 bases lay between the germline ends. The CDR3 length is 15 residues. Per the germline V gene, CDR1 is SEHNR and CDR2 is FQNEAQ (reference sequence). CDR3 in DNA: TGTGCCAGCAGCTTAGTTCAGGGCTCGAACACTGAAGCTTTCTTT. The encoded protein is CASSLVQGSNTEAFF. The whole variable domain, filled in from reference TRBV7-9 and TRBJ1-1, reads DTGVSQNPRHKITKRGQNVTFRCDPISEHNRLYWYRQTLGQGPEFLTYFQNEAQLEKSRLLSDRFSAERPKGSFSTLEIQRTEQGDSAMYLCASSLVQGSNTEAFFGQGTRLTVV.

Only one count was recorded for this clone. CDR3 region: CASSSQETQYF. As DNA, the CDR3 is TGTGCCAGCAGCTCCCAAGAGACCCAGTACTTC. V is TRBV12-3 or TRBV12-4 and J is TRBJ2-5; D is uncertain. V was trimmed by 6 bases and J by 1 base, leaving 3 bases between them. This CDR3 contains 11 residues.

This clone was seen only once. The gene calls are TRBV19 and TRBJ2-2; 8 nucleotides align to TRBD1. J gave up 7 bases and V 4 bases, and 8 bases lay outside the gene matches. Germline V lookup: CDR1 LNHDA, CDR2 SQIVND (reference sequence). The CDR3 totals 15 residues. CDR3 in DNA: TGTGCCAGTAGTAGGACAGGGTCGGGGATCGGGGAGCTGTTTTTT. As protein: CASSRTGSGIGELFF.

The chain recombines TRBV15 with TRBJ1-4; D gene unclear. Trimming removed 5 bases from V and 3 bases from J, with 13 bases in between. The CDR3 covers 15 residues. Per germline, CDR1 LNHNV and CDR2 YYDKDF (reference sequence). The CDR3 loop reads CATSLGGVANEKLFF. CDR3 bases: TGTGCCACCAGCTTAGGAGGTGTAGCTAATGAAAAACTGTTTTTT.

J is TRBJ1-6 and V is TRBV25-1, with a tentative D call TRBD1 (6 bases). V dropped 8 bases and J dropped 6 bases, with 11 bases sitting between them. The CDR3 is 13 residues long. Germline CDR1 MGHDK, CDR2 SYGVNS. For the CDR3, the DNA is TGTGCCAGCTCCGGACAGTTTAATTCACCCCTCCACTTT. This codes for CASSGQFNSPLHF.

This sequence joins TRBV25-1 and TRBJ1-4; D is unclear. The CDR3 runs to 14 residues. V was pared by 1 base and J by 5 bases, with 8 bases between. Germline CDR1 is MGHDK and CDR2 is SYGVNS. CDR3 nucleotides: TGTGCCAGCAGTGAATGGAGAGACAATGAAAAACTGTTTTTT. It is translated as CASSEWRDNEKLFF.

V is TRBV28 and J is TRBJ1-6; 7 bases line up with TRBD1. Unmatched junction bases numbered 8, after V lost 7 bases and J lost 5 bases. Germline lookup yields CDR1 MDHEN and CDR2 SYDVKM. The CDR3 runs 15 residues. The CDR3 region has the DNA TGTGCCAGCACCGTACGGGACAGTCATAATTCACCCCTCCACTTT. Residues: CASTVRDSHNSPLHF. The variable domain in full, with the rest retrieved from reference TRBV28 and TRBJ1-6, is DVKVTQSSRYLVKRTGEKVFLECVQDMDHENMFWYRQDPGLGLRLIYFSYDVKMKEKGDIPEGYSVSREKKERFSLILESASTNQTSMYLCASTVRDSHNSPLHFGNGTRLTVT.